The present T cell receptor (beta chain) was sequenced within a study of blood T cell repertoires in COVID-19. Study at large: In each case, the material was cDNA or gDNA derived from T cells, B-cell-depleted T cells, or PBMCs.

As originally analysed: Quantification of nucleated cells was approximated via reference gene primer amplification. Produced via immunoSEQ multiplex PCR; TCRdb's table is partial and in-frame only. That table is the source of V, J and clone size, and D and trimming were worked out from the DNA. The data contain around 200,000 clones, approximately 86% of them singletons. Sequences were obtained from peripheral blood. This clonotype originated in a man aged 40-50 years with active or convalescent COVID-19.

CDR3 nucleotide sequence: TGCAGCGTTGGGGTGGGGACTTTTAATTCACCCCTCCACTTT. It specifies CSVGVGTFNSPLHF. The V and J genes are TRBV29-1 and TRBJ1-6; tentatively, D is TRBD1 (5 bases). This CDR3 comprises 14 residues. V lost 4 bases and J lost 6, with 13 bases in between. The germline V gene encodes CDR1 SQVTM and CDR2 ANQGSEA.